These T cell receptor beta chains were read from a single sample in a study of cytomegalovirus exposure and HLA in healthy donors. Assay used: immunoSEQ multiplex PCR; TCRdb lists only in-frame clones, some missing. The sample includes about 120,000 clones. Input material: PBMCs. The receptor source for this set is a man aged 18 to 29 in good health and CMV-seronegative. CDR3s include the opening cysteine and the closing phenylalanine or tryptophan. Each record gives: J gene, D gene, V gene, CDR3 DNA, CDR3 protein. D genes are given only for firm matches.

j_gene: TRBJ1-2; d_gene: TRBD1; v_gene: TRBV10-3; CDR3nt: TGTGCCATCAGTGAGGCCGGGACAGAGGGGCTTCTTAACTATGGCTACACCTTC; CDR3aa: CAISEAGTEGLLNYGYTF
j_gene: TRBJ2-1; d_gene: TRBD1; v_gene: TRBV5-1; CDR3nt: TGCGCCAGCAGCCCCCCGACCGGGACAGGGAAGAATGAGCAGTTCTTC; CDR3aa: CASSPPTGTGKNEQFF
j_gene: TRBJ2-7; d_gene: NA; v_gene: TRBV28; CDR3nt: TGTGCCAGCAGGACTAACCTCCACGAGCAGTACTTC; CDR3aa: CASRTNLHEQYF
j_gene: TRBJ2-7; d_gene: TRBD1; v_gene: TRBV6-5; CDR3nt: TGTGCCAGCAGACGAAAGGGACAGGGGCTCGAGCAGTACTTC; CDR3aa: CASRRKGQGLEQYF
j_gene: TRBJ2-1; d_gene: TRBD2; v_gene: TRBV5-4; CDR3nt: TGTGCCAGCAGCTCGGGCCGGGGACTAGCGGTACATGATGAGCAGTTCTTC; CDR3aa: CASSSGRGLAVHDEQFF
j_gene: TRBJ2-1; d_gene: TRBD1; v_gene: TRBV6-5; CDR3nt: TGTGCCAGCAGCCTGACAGGGGGACGCAATGAGCAGTTCTTC; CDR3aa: CASSLTGGRNEQFF
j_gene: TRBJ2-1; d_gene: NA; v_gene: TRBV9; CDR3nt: TGTGCCAGCAGCGTAGGGTTTAGGGGCTCCTACAATGAGCAGTTCTTC; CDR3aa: CASSVGFRGSYNEQFF
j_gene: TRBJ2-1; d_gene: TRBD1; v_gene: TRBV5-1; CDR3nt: TGCGCCAGCTCTCCTTTTAGGTGGGGACAGGGGATCAATGAGCAGTTCTTC; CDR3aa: CASSPFRWGQGINEQFF
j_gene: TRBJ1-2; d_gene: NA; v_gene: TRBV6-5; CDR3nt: TGTGCCAGCAGGACGACAGCGGGAATTAACTATGGCTACACCTTC; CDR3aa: CASRTTAGINYGYTF
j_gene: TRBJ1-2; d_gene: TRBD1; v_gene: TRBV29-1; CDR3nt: TGCAGCGTTGAGGGACAGGGCCATGGCTACACCTTC; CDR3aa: CSVEGQGHGYTF